This TCR beta chain is drawn from a study of vaccination effects on CD4 cells after COVID-19. Assay used: immunoSEQ multiplex PCR; TCRdb lists only in-frame clones, some missing. The sample has 65,000 to 75,000 clones, 74% seen once. Peptide-pool stimulation followed by sequencing identified expanded antigen-specific CD4+ clonotypes in the ViraFEST assay. Isolating CD4+ T cells followed 9 to 10 days of culture. All study participants received two doses of BNT162b2 or mRNA-1273 vaccine. IL-2 at approximately 9.7 IU/ml and peptides at around 10 ug/ml were added to cultured PBMC, fewer than 2.5 million per well. As for this clone: Its antigen is currently unknown.

The germline CDR1 and CDR2 sequences are KGHDR and SFDVKD. The CDR3 sequence is 12 residues long. V dropped 9 bases and J dropped 0 bases, with 5 bases sitting between them. The sample in question was CD4+ T cells from PBMCs cultured with HCoV-229E spike peptides, obtained after COVID-19 vaccination. V usage is TRBV24-1 and J usage is TRBJ1-5; D call uncertain. This receptor was taken from a human donor who received a COVID-19 vaccine. CDR3 sequence (DNA): TGTGCCACCCGCAGTAGCAATCAGCCCCAGCATTTT. This sequence encodes CATRSSNQPQHF.